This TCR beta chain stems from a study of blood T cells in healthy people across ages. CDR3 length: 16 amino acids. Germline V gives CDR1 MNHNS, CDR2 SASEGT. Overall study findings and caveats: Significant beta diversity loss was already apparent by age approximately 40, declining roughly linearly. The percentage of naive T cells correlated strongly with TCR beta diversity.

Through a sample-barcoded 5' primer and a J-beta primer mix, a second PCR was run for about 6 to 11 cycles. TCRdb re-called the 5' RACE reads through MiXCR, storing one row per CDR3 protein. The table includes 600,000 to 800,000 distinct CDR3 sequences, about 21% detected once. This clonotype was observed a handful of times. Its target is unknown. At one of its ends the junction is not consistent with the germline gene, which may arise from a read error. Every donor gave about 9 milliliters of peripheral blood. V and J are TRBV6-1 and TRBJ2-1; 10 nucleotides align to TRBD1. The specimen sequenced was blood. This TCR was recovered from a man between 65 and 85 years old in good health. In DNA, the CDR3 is TGTGCCAGCAGAGAAGACAGGGGGCCTGCTTACAATGAGCAGTTCTTC. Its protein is CASREDRGPAYNEQFF.